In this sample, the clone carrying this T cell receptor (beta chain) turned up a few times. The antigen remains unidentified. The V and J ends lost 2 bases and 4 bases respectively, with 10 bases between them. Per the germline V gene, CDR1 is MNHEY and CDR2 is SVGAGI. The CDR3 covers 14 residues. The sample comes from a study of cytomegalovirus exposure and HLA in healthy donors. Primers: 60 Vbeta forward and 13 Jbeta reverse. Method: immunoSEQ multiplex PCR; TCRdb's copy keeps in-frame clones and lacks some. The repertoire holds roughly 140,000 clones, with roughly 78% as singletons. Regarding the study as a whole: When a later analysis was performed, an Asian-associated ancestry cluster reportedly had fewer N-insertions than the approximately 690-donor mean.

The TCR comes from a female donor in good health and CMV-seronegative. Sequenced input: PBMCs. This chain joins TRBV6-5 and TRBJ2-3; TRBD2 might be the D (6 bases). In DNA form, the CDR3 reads TGTGCCAGCAGTTACGAGGTAGCGGCAGATACGCAGTATTTT. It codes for CASSYEVAADTQYF.